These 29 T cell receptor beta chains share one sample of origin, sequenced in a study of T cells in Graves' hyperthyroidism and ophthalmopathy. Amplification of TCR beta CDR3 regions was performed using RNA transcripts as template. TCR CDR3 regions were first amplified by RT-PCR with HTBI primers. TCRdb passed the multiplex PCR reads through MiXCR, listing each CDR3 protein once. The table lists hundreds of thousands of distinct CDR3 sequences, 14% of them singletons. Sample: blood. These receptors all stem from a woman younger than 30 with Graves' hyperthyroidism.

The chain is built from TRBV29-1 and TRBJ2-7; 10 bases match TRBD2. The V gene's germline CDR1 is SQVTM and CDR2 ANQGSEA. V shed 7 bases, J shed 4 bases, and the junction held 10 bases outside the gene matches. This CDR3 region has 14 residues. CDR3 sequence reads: CSDRSGRVRYEQYF. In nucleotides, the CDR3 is TGCAGCGACCGAAGCGGGAGGGTCCGTTACGAGCAGTACTTC.

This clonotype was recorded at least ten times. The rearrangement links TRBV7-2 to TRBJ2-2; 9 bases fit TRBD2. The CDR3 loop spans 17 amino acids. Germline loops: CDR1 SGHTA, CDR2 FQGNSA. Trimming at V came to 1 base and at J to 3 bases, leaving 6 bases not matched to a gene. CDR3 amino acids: CASSLVSGSGHTGELFF. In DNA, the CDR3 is TGTGCCAGCAGCTTAGTTAGCGGGAGTGGTCACACCGGGGAGCTGTTTTTT. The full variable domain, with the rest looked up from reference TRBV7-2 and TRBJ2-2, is GAGVSQSPSNKVTEKGKDVELRCDPISGHTALYWYRQSLGQGLEFLIYFQGNSAPDKSGLPSDRFSAERTGGSVSTLTIQRTQQEDSAVYLCASSLVSGSGHTGELFFGEGSRLTVL.

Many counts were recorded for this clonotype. Here the CDR3 DNA reads TGTGCCAGCAGTTCATTAGGGACTAGCGGGAGGTACGAGCAGTACTTC. Amino acid sequence: CASSSLGTSGRYEQYF. The V call is TRBV7-9, the J call TRBJ2-7, with 15 bases lining up with TRBD2. This CDR3 is 16 amino acids long. V shed 6 bases and J 4 bases; nucleotides not matched to a gene: 7. CDR1 SEHNR and CDR2 FQNEAQ come from the germline V gene (reference sequence).

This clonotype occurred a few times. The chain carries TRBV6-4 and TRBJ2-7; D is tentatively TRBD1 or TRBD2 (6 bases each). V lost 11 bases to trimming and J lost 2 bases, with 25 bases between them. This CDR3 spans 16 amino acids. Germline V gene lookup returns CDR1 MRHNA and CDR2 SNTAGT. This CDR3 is CAPQPLVAEGAYEQYF. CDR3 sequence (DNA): TGTGCCCCTCAGCCCCTGGTAGCGGAGGGGGCCTACGAGCAGTACTTC.

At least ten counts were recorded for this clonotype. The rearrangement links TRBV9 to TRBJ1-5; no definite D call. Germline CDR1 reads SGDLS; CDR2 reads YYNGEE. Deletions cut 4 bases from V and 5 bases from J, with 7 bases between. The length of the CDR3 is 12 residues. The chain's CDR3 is CASSKDDQPQHF. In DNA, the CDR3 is TGTGCCAGCAGCAAAGACGATCAGCCCCAGCATTTT.

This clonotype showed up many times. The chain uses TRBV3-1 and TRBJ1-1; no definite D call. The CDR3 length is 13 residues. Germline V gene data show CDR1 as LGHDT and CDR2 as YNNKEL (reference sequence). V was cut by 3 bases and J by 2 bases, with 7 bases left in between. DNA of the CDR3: TGTGCCAGCAGCCATTCCTATAACACTGAAGCTTTCTTT. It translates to CASSHSYNTEAFF.

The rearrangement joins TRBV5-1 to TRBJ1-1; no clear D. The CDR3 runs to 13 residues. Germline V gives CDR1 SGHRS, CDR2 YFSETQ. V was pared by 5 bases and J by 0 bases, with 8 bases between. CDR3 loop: CASSTRLNTEAFF. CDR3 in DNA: TGCGCCAGCAGTACCAGGTTGAACACTGAAGCTTTCTTT. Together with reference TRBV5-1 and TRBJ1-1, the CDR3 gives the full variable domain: KAGVTQTPRYLIKTRGQQVTLSCSPISGHRSVSWYQQTPGQGLQFLFEYFSETQRNKGNFPGRFSGRQFSNSRSEMNVSTLELGDSALYLCASSTRLNTEAFFGQGTRLTVV.

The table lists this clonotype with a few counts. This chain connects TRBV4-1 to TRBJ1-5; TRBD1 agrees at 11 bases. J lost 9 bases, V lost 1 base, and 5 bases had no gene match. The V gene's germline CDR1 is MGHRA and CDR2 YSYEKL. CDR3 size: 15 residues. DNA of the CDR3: TGCGCCAGCAGCCAAGTAGGGGGACAGGGGGGGCCCCAGCATTTT. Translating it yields CASSQVGGQGGPQHF.

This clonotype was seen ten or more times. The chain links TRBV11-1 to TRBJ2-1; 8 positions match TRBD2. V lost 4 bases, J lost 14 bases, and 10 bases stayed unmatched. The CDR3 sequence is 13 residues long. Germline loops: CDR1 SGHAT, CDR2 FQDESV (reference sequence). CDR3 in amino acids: CASSSGGRDRKFF. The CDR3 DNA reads TGTGCCAGCAGCTCGGGGGGGCGGGACCGAAAGTTCTTC. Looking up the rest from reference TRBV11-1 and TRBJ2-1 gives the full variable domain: EAEVAQSPRYKITEKSQAVAFWCDPISGHATLYWYRQILGQGPELLVQFQDESVVDDSQLPKDRFSAERLKGVDSTLKIQPAELGDSAMYLCASSSGGRDRKFFGPGTRLTVL.

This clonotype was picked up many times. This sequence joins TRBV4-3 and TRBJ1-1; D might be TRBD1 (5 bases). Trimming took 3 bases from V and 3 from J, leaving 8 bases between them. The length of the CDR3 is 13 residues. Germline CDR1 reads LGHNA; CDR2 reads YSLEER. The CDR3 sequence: CASSHQGHTEAFF. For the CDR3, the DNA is TGCGCCAGCAGCCATCAGGGCCACACTGAAGCTTTCTTT.

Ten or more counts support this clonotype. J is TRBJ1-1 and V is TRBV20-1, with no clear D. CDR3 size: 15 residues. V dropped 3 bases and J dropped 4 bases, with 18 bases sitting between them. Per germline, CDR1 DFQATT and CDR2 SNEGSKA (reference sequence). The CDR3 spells CSASLPSLTRTEAFF. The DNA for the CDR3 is TGCAGTGCTAGTCTCCCGAGCCTAACTCGCACTGAAGCTTTCTTT.

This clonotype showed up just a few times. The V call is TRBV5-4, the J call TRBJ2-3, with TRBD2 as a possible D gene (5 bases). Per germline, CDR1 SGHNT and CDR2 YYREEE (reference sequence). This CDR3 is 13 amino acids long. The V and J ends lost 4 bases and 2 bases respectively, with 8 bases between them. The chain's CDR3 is CASSPSHTDTQYF. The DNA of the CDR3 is TGTGCCAGCAGCCCTAGCCACACAGATACGCAGTATTTT.

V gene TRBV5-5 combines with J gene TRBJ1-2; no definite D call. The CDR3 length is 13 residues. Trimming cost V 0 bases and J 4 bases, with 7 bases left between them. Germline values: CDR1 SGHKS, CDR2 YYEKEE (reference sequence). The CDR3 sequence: CASSLAKRYGYTF. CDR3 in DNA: TGTGCCAGCAGCTTGGCCAAGCGCTATGGCTACACCTTC.

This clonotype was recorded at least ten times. This CDR3 is CASSKPGGYHGEQYF. Written as DNA, the CDR3 is TGTGCCAGCAGCAAACCTGGCGGCTACCACGGCGAGCAGTACTTC. The chain couples TRBV11-3 to TRBJ2-7, with D hard to call. The germline V gene encodes CDR1 SGHNT and CDR2 YENEEA. V gave up 5 bases and J gave up 6 bases, with 20 bases separating them. The CDR3 is made up of 15 amino acids.

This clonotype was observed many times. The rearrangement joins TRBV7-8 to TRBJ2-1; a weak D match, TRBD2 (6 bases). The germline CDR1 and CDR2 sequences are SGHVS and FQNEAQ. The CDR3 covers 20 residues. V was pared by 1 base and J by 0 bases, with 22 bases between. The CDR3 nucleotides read TGTGCCAGCAGCTTAGTAGCGGCCCTAGCATTACAGAGCTCCTACAATGAGCAGTTCTTC. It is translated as CASSLVAALALQSSYNEQFF.

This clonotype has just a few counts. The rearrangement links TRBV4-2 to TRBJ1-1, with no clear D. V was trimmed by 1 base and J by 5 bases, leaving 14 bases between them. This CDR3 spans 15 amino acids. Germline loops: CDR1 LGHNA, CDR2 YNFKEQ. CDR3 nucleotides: TGTGCCAGCAGCCAAGGTGACGTTAGGGAGACTGAAGCTTTCTTT. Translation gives CASSQGDVRETEAFF.

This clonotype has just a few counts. The CDR3 protein is CATSPGDGGTYEQYF. DNA of the CDR3: TGTGCCACCAGTCCGGGGGATGGGGGTACCTACGAGCAGTACTTC. The J gene is TRBJ2-7, the V gene TRBV15, with a tentative D call TRBD2 (6 bases). This CDR3 is 15 amino acids long. Looked up from germline, CDR1 is LNHNV and CDR2 is YYDKDF (reference sequence). V was clipped by 6 bases and J by 2 bases, with 17 bases between them.

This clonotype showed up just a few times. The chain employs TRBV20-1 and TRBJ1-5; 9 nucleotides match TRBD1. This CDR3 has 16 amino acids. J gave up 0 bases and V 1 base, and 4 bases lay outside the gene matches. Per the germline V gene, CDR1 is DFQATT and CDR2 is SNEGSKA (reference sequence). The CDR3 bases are TGCAGTGCTAGAGTGACAGGGGGGGGTAGCAATCAGCCCCAGCATTTT. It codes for CSARVTGGGSNQPQHF.

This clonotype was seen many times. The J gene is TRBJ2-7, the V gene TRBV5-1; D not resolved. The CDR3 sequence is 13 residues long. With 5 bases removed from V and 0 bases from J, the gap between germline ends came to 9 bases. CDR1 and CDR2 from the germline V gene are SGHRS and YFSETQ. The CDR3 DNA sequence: TGCGCCAGCAGACCAAATTACTCCTACGAGCAGTACTTC. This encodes CASRPNYSYEQYF.

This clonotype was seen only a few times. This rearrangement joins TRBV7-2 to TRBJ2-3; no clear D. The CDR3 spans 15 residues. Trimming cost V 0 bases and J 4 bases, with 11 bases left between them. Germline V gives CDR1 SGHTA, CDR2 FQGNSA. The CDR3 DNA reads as TGTGCCAGCAGCTTAGCGCCCGGGTCTTCAGATACGCAGTATTTT. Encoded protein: CASSLAPGSSDTQYF.

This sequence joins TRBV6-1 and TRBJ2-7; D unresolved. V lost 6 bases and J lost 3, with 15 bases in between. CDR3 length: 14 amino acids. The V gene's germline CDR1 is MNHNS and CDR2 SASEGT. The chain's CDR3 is CASSRGRQLYEQYF. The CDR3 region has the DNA TGTGCCAGCAGCCGCGGCAGGCAACTCTACGAGCAGTACTTC.

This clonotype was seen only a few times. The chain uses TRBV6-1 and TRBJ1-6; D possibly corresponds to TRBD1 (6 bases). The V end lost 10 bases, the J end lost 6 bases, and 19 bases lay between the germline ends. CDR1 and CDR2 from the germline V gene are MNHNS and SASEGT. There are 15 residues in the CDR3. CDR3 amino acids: CATLPPGVGNSPLHF. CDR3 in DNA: TGTGCCACCCTCCCCCCAGGGGTGGGTAATTCACCCCTCCACTTT.

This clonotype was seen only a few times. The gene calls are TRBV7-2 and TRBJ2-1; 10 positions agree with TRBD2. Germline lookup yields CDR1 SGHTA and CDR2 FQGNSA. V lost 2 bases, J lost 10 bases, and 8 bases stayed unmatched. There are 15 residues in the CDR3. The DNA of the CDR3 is TGTGCCAGCAGCTTAATTCAGCGGGAGGGGGGAGAGCAGTTCTTC. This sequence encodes CASSLIQREGGEQFF.

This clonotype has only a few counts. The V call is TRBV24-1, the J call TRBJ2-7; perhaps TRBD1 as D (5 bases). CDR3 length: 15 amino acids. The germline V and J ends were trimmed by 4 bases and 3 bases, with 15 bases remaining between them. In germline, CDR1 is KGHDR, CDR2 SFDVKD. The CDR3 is CATSEGGAPYYEQYF. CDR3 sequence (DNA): TGTGCCACCAGTGAAGGTGGGGCCCCCTACTACGAGCAGTACTTC.

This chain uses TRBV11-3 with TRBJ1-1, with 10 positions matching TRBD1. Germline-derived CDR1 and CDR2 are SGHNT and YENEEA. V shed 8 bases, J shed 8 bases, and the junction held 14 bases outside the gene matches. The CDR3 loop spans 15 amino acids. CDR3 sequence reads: CASGAWGGTGEEAFF. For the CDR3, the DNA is TGTGCCAGCGGGGCTTGGGGGGGGACAGGGGAAGAAGCTTTCTTT. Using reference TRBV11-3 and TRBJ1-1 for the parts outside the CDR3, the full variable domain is EAGVVQSPRYKIIEKKQPVAFWCNPISGHNTLYWYLQNLGQGPELLIRYENEEAVDDSQLPKDRFSAERLKGVDSTLKIQPAELGDSAVYLCASGAWGGTGEEAFFGQGTRLTVV.

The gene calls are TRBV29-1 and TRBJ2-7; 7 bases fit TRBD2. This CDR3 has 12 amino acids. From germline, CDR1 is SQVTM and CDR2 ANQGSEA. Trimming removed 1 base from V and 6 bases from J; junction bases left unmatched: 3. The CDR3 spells CSVEGLAGEQYF. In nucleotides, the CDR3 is TGCAGCGTTGAAGGACTAGCCGGCGAGCAGTACTTC.

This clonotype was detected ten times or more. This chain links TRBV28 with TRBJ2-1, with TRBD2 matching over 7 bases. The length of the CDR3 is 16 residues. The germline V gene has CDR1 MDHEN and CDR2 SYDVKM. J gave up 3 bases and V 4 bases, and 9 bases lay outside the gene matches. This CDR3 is CASSSTSVRNYNEQFF. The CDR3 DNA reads TGTGCCAGCAGTTCTACTAGCGTGCGGAACTACAATGAGCAGTTCTTC. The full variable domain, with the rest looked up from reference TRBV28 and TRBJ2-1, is DVKVTQSSRYLVKRTGEKVFLECVQDMDHENMFWYRQDPGLGLRLIYFSYDVKMKEKGDIPEGYSVSREKKERFSLILESASTNQTSMYLCASSSTSVRNYNEQFFGPGTRLTVL.

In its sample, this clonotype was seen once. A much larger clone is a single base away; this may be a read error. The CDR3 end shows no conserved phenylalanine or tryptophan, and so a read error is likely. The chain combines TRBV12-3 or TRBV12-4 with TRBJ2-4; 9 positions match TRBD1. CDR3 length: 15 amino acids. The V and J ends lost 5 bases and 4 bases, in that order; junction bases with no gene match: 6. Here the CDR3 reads CASSNTGTGKNIQYL. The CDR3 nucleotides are TGTGCCAGCAGTAACACCGGGACAGGGAAAAACATTCAGTACCTC.

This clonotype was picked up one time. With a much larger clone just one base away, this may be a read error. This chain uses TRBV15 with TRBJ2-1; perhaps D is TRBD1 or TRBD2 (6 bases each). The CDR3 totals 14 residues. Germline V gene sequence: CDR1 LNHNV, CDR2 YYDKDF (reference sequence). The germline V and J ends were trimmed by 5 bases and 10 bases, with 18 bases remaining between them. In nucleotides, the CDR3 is TGTGCCACCAGCGCAACCGGGACAACTAGCGAGCAGTTCTTC. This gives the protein CATSATGTTSEQFF.